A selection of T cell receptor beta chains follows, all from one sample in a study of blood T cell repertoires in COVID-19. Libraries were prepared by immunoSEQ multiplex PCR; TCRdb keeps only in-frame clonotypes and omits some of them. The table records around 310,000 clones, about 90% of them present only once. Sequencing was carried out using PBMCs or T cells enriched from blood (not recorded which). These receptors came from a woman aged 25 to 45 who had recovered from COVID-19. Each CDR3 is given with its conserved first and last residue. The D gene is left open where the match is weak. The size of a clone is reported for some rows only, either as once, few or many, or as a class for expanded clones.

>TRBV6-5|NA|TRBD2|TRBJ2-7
CASSSSGDLSYEQHF
TGTGCCAGCAGTTCTAGCGGGGACCTTTCCTACGAGCAGCACTTC
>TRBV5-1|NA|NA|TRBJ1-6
CASSLGQVHSPLHF
TGCGCCAGCAGCTTGGGACAGGTACATTCACCCCTCCACTTT
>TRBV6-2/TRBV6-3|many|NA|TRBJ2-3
CASSYRDTDTQYF
TGTGCCAGCAGTTACCGGGACACAGATACGCAGTATTTT
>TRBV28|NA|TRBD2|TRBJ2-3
CASSIIAGGSDTQYF
TGTGCCAGCAGTATCATAGCGGGAGGGTCAGATACGCAGTATTTT
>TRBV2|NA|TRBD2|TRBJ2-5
CASSEGRGLQETQYF
TGTGCCAGCAGTGAGGGGAGGGGTCTCCAAGAGACCCAGTACTTC
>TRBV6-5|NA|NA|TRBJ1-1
CASSYLPGENTEAFF
TGTGCCAGCAGTTACTTGCCAGGGGAGAACACTGAAGCTTTCTTT
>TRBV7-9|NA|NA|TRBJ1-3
CASSLEGDHFYHTIYF
TGTGCCAGCAGCCTCGAGGGGGACCACTTTTACCATACCATATATTTT
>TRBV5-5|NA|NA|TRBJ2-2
CASSFFRGPGELFF
TGTGCCAGCAGTTTTTTCAGGGGACCCGGGGAGCTGTTTTTT
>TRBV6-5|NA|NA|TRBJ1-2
CASRITGNYGYTF
TGTGCCAGCAGGATCACAGGCAACTATGGCTACACCTTC
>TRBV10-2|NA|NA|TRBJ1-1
CASTTAGLNTEAFF
TGCGCCAGCACCACAGCAGGATTGAACACTGAAGCTTTCTTT
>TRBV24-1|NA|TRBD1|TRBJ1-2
CATSDGTGTELYGYTF
TGTGCCACCAGTGATGGTACCGGGACAGAGCTTTATGGCTACACCTTC
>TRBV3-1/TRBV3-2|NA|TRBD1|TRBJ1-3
CASSQDTRDRVGNTIYF
TGTGCCAGCAGCCAAGATACGCGGGACAGGGTGGGGAACACCATATATTTT
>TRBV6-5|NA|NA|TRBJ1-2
CASRVRDSRYGYTF
TGTGCCAGCAGGGTGAGGGACTCTCGCTATGGCTACACCTTC
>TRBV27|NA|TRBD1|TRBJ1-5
CASRDRGINQPQHF
TGTGCCAGCAGAGACAGGGGGATTAATCAGCCCCAGCATTTT
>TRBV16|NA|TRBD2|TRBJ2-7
CASSHPPGLAGYEQYF
TGTGCCAGCAGCCACCCCCCGGGACTAGCGGGGTACGAGCAGTACTTC
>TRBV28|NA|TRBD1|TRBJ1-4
CASSLDRGKLEKLFF
TGTGCCAGCAGCCTCGACAGGGGCAAACTCGAGAAACTGTTTTTT
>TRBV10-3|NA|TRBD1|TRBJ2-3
CAISGFPSTGYGTDTQYF
TGTGCCATCAGTGGGTTTCCATCGACAGGGTATGGCACAGATACGCAGTATTTT
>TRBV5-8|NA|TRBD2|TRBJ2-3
CASILHWLTSGSTDTQYF
TGTGCCAGCATCCTGCATTGGTTGACTAGCGGTAGCACAGATACGCAGTATTTT
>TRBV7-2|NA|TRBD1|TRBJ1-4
CASSSQSGQGFEKLFF
TGTGCCAGCAGCTCGCAATCGGGACAGGGTTTTGAAAAACTGTTTTTT
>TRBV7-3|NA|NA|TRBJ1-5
CASSLRGGQPQHF
TGTGCCAGCAGCTTAAGGGGAGGGCAGCCCCAGCATTTT
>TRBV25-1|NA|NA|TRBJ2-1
CASSDWRETWNEQFF
TGTGCCAGCAGTGACTGGAGGGAGACTTGGAATGAGCAGTTCTTC
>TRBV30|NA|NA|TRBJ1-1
CAWSTWGFRNTEAFF
TGTGCCTGGAGTACCTGGGGCTTCCGTAACACTGAAGCTTTCTTT
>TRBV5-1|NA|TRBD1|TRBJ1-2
CASSPGQGYGYTF
TGCGCCAGCAGCCCGGGACAGGGATATGGCTACACCTTC
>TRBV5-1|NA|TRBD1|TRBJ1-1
CASRFVVPGGRHTEAFF
TGCGCCAGCAGATTCGTCGTGCCAGGGGGCCGGCACACTGAAGCTTTCTTT
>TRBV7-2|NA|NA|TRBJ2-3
CASSLRRNTDTQYF
TGTGCCAGCAGCTTAAGGCGGAACACAGATACGCAGTATTTT
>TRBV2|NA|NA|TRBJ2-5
CASRFGQGQRGQEIQYF
TGTGCCAGCAGATTTGGGCAGGGGCAAAGAGGGCAAGAGATCCAGTACTTC
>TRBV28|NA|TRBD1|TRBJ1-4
CASSPLGTVNEKLFF
TGTGCCAGCAGTCCCCTAGGGACAGTTAATGAAAAACTGTTTTTT
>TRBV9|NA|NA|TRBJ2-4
CASSPRGGWDIQYF
TGTGCCAGCAGCCCCCGAGGTGGGTGGGACATTCAGTACTTC
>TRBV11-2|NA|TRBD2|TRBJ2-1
CASSLGRLAGGPYNEQFF
TGTGCCAGCAGCTTAGGCCGTCTAGCGGGAGGGCCTTACAATGAGCAGTTCTTC
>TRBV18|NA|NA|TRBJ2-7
CASSPPVSSPSREQYF
TGTGCCAGCTCACCCCCGGTAAGCTCCCCATCTCGGGAGCAGTACTTC
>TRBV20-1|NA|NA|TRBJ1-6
CSASQLYGGSPLHF
TGCAGTGCTAGTCAGCTCTATGGCGGCTCACCCCTCCACTTT
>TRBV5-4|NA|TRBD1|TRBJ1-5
CASSKGQIDSNSNQPQHF
TGTGCCAGCAGCAAGGGACAGATAGACTCTAATAGCAATCAGCCCCAGCATTTT
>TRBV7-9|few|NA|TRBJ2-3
CASTRAQQGNTDTQYF
TGTGCCAGCACTCGAGCCCAACAGGGAAACACAGATACGCAGTATTTT
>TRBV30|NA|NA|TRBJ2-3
CAWVRKQGDTQYF
TGTGCCTGGGTCCGAAAACAGGGAGATACGCAGTATTTT
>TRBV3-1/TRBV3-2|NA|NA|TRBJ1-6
CASSQLQAANSPLHF
TGTGCCAGCAGCCAGTTACAGGCGGCAAATTCACCCCTCCACTTT
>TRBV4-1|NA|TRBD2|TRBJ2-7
CASSQEWGRGNAGGPDEQYF
TGCGCCAGCAGCCAAGAATGGGGCAGGGGAAATGCGGGAGGGCCTGACGAGCAGTACTTC
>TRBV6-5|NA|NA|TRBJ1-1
CASSTLNTEAFF
TGTGCCAGCAGTACTTTGAACACTGAAGCTTTCTTT
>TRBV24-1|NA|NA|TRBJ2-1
CATSDRDNEQFF
TGTGCCACCAGTGACAGGGACAATGAGCAGTTCTTC
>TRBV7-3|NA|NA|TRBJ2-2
CASSRSVSGGELFF
TGTGCCAGCAGCCGTAGCGTTAGCGGCGGGGAGCTGTTTTTT
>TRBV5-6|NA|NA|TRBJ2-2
CASSLVWGQDTGELFF
TGTGCCAGCAGCCTGGTGTGGGGGCAGGACACCGGGGAGCTGTTTTTT
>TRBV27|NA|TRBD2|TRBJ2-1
CASSFQLAGVFEQFF
TGTGCCAGCAGTTTCCAGCTAGCGGGAGTCTTTGAGCAGTTCTTC
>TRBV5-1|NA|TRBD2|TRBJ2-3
CASIPQPTSGSGPDTQYF
TGCGCCAGCATCCCCCAGCCGACTAGCGGGAGTGGCCCAGATACGCAGTATTTT
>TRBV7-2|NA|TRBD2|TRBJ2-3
CASSSGNTDTQYF
TGTGCCAGCAGTAGCGGGAACACAGATACGCAGTATTTT
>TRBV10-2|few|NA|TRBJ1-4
CASSELGQINEKLFF
TGCGCCAGCAGTGAGTTAGGACAGATTAATGAAAAACTGTTTTTT
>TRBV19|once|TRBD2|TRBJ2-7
CASSGRSGSYEQYF
TGTGCCAGTAGTGGCCGTAGCGGGAGCTACGAGCAGTACTTC
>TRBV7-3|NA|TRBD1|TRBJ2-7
CASSPGQGGEQYF
TGTGCCAGCAGCCCGGGACAGGGTGGCGAGCAGTACTTC
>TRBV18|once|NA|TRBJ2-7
CASSPLSRTDVYEQYF
TGTGCCAGCTCACCACTCAGTAGGACAGACGTATACGAGCAGTACTTC
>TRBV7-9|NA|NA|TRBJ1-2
CASSEDSPLSGGYTF
TGTGCCAGCAGCGAGGACAGCCCCCTGAGCGGCGGCTACACCTTC
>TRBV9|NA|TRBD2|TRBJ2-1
CASSVDPLAGVGSEQFF
TGTGCCAGCAGCGTAGATCCATTAGCGGGAGTGGGTAGTGAGCAGTTCTTC
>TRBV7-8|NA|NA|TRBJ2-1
CASSGWTDNEQFF
TGTGCCAGCAGCGGATGGACAGACAATGAGCAGTTCTTC
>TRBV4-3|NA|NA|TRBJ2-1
CASSQERYLGSRQFF
TGCGCCAGCAGCCAAGAGCGATACTTGGGCTCCCGGCAGTTCTTC
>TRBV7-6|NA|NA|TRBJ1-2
CASSLNQGDYGYTF
TGTGCCAGCAGTCTCAACCAAGGGGACTATGGCTACACCTTC
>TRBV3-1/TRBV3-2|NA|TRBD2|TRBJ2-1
CASSQGGLAEYNEQFF
TGTGCCAGCAGCCAAGGGGGACTAGCGGAATACAATGAGCAGTTCTTC
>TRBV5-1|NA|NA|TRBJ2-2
CASSLNREGELFF
TGCGCCAGCAGCTTAAACAGGGAAGGGGAGCTGTTTTTT
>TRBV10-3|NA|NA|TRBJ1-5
CAISEYTDSQPQHF
TGTGCCATCAGTGAGTATACAGATTCTCAGCCCCAGCATTTT
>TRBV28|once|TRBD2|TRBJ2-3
CASSLGTSGRTDTQYF
TGTGCCAGCAGTTTAGGGACTAGCGGTCGCACAGATACGCAGTATTTT
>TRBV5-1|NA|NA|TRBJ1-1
CASSLVRGSEAFF
TGCGCCAGCAGCTTGGTGCGGGGATCTGAAGCTTTCTTT
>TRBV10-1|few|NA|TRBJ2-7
CASSWRRWGRSYEQYF
TGCGCCAGCAGCTGGCGTAGGTGGGGCAGGAGCTACGAGCAGTACTTC
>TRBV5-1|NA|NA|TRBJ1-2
CASSSGLVHYGYTF
TGCGCCAGCAGCTCCGGTCTTGTTCACTATGGCTACACCTTC